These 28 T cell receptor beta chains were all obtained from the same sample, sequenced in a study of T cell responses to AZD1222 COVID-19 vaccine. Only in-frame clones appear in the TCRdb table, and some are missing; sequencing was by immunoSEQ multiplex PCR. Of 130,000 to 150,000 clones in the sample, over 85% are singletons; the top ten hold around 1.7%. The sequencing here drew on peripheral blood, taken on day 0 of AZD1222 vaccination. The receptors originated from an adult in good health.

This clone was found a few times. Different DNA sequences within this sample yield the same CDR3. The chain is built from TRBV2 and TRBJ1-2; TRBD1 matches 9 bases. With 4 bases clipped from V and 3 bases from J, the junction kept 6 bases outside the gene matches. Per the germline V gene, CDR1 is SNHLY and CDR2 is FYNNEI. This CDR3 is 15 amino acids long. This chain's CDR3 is CASSAGQGGDYGYTF. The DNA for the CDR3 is TGTGCCAGCAGTGCGGGACAGGGTGGTGACTATGGCTACACCTTC.

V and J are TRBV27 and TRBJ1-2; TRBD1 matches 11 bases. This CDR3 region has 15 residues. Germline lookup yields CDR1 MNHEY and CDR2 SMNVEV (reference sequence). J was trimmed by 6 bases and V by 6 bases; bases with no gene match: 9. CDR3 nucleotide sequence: TGTGCCAGCAGAGAAATCGGACAGGGGGCAAATGGCTACACCTTC. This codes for CASREIGQGANGYTF.

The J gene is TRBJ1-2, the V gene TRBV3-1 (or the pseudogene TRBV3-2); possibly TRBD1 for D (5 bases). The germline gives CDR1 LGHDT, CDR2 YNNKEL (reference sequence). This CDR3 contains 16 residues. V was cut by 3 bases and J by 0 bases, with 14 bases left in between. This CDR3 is CASSHTGWRTNYGYTF. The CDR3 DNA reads TGTGCCAGCAGCCACACAGGATGGCGGACTAACTATGGCTACACCTTC.

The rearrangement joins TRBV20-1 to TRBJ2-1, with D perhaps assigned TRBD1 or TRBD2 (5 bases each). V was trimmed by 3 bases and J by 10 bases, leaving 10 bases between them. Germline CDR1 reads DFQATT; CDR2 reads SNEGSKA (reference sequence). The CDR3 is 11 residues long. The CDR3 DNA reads TGCAGTGCTAGCCCCGGGACCGAGCAGTTCTTC. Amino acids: CSASPGTEQFF.

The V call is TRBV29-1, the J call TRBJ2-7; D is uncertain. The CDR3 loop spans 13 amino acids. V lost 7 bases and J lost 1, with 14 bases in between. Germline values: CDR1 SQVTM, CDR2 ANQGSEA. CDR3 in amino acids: CSGSSPGSYEQYF. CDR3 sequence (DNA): TGCAGCGGGTCTTCCCCAGGTTCCTACGAGCAGTACTTC.

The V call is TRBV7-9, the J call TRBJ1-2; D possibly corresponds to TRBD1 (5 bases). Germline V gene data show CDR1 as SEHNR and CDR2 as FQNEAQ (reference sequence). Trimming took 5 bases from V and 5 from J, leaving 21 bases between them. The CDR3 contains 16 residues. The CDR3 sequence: CASSLGIRGGGYGYTF. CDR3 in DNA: TGTGCCAGCAGCCTAGGCATCCGGGGCGGTGGGTATGGCTACACCTTC.

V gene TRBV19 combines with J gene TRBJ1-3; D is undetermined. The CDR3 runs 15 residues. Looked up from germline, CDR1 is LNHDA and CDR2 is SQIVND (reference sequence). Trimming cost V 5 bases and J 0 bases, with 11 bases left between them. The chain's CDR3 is CASSYGRSSGNTIYF. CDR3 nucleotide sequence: TGTGCCAGTAGTTACGGCAGAAGCTCTGGAAACACCATATATTTT.

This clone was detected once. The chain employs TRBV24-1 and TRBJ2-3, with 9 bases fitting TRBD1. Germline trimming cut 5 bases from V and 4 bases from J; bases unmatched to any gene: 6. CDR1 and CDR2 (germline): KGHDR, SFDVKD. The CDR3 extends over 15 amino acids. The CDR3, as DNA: TGTGCCACCAGTGGCGGACAGGGGCGAGCAGATACGCAGTATTTT. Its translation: CATSGGQGRADTQYF.

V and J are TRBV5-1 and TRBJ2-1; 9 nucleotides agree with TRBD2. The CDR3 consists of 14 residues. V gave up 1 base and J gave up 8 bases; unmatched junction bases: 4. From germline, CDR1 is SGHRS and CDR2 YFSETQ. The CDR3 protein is CASSLPSGNDEQFF. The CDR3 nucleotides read TGCGCCAGCAGCTTGCCTAGCGGGAACGATGAGCAGTTCTTC.

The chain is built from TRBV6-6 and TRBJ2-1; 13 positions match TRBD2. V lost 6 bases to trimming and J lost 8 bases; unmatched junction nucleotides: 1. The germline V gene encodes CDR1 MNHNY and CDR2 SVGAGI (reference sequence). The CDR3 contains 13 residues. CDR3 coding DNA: TGTGCCAGCAGAGGACTAGCGGGAGATGAGCAGTTCTTC. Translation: CASRGLAGDEQFF.

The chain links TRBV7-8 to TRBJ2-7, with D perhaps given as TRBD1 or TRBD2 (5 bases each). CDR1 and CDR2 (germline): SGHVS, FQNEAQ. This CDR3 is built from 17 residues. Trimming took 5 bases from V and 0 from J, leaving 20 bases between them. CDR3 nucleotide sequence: TGTGCCAGCAGCAGACAAACTGATCCTGGGGGCTCCTACGAGCAGTACTTC. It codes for CASSRQTDPGGSYEQYF.

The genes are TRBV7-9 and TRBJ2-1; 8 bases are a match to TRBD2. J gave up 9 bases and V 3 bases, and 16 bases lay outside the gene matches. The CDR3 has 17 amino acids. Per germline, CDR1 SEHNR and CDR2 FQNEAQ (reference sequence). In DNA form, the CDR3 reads TGTGCCAGCAGCTTTGGTAGTGGGGCGGGAGGAGAGCTTGAGCAGTTCTTC. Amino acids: CASSFGSGAGGELEQFF.

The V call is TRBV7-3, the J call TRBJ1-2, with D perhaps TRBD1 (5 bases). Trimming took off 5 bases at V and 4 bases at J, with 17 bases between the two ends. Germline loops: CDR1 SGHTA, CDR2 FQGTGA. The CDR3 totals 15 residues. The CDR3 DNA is TGTGCCAGCAGCCCGGCTGACGGGGCGGCCTATGGCTACACCTTC. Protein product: CASSPADGAAYGYTF.

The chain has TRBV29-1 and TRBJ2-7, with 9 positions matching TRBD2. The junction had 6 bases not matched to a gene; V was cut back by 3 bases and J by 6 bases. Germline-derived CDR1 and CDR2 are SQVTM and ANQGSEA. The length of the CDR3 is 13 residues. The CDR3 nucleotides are TGCAGCGTTGAGGTTAGCGGGAGCGGCGAGCAGTACTTC. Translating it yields CSVEVSGSGEQYF.

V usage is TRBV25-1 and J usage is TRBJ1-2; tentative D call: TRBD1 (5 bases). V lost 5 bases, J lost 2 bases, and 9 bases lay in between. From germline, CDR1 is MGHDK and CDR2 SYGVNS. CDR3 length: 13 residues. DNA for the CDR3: TGTGCCAGCAGTTTGACAGTCAACTATGGCTACACCTTC. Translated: CASSLTVNYGYTF.

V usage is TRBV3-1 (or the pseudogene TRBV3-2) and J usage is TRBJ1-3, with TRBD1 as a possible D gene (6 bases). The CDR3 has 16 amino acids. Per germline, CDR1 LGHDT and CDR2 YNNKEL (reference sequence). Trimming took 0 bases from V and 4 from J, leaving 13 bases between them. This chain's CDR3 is CASSQETGAGGNTIYF. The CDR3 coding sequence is TGTGCCAGCAGCCAAGAGACGGGGGCGGGAGGAAACACCATATATTTT.

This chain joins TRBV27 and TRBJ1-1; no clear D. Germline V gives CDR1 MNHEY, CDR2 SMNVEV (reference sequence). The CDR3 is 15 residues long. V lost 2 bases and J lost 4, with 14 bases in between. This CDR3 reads CASSLNSRGTTEAFF. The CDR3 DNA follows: TGTGCCAGCAGTTTAAATTCGCGCGGCACCACTGAAGCTTTCTTT.

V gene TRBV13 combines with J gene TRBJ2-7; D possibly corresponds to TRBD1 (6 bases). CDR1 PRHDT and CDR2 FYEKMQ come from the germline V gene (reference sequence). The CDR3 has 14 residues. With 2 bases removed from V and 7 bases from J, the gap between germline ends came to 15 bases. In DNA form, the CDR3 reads TGTGCCAGCAGCTTAAGAGCTACCAGGGGAGAGCAGTACTTC. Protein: CASSLRATRGEQYF. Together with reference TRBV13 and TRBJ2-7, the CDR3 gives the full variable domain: AAGVIQSPRHLIKEKRETATLKCYPIPRHDTVYWYQQGPGQDPQFLISFYEKMQSDKGSIPDRFSAQQFSDYHSELNMSSLELGDSALYFCASSLRATRGEQYFGPGTRLTVT.

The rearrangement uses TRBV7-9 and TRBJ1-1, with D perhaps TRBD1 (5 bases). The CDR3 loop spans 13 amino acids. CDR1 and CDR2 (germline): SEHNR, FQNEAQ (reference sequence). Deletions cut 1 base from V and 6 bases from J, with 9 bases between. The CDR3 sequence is CASSLGGLAEAFF. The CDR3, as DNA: TGTGCCAGCAGCTTAGGGGGGTTGGCTGAAGCTTTCTTT. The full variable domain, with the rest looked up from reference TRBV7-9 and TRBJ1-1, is DTGVSQNPRHKITKRGQNVTFRCDPISEHNRLYWYRQTLGQGPEFLTYFQNEAQLEKSRLLSDRFSAERPKGSFSTLEIQRTEQGDSAMYLCASSLGGLAEAFFGQGTRLTVV.

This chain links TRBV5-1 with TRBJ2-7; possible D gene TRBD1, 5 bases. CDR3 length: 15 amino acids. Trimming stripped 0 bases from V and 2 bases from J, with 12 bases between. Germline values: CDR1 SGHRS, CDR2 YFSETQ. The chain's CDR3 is CASSLGAGFPYEQYF. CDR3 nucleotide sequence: TGCGCCAGCAGCTTGGGGGCAGGGTTCCCCTACGAGCAGTACTTC.

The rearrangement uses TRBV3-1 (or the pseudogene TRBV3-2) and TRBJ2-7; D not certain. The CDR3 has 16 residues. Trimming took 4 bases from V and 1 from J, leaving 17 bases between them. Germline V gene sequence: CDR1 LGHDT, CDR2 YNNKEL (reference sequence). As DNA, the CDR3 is TGTGCCAGCAGCCCGTATCCCCGTGGGCAGTCCTACGAGCAGTACTTC. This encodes CASSPYPRGQSYEQYF.

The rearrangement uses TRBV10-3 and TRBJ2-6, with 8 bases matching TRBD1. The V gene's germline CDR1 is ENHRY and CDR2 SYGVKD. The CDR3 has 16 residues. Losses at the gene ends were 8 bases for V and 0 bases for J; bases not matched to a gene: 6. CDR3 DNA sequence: TGTGCCATCCAGACAGGGGACCGCTCTGGGGCCAACGTCCTGACTTTC. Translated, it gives CAIQTGDRSGANVLTF.

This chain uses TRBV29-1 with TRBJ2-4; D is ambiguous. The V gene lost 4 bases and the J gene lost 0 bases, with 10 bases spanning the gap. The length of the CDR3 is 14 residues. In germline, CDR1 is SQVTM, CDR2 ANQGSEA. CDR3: CSVAAELAKNIQYF. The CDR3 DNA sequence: TGCAGCGTTGCGGCGGAACTAGCCAAAAACATTCAGTACTTC.

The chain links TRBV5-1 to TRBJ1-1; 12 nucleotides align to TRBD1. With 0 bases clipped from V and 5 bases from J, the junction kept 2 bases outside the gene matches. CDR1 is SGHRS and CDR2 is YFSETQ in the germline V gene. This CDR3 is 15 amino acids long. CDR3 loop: CASSLGDRGHTEAFF. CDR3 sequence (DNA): TGCGCCAGCAGCTTGGGGGACAGGGGGCATACTGAAGCTTTCTTT.

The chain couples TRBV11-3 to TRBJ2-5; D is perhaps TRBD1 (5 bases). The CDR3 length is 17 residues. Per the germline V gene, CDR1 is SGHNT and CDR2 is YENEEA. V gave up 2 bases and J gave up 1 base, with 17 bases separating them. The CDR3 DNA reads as TGTGCCAGCAGCTTACCATGCCAGGGAAGGGGCCAAGAGACCCAGTACTTC. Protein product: CASSLPCQGRGQETQYF.

CDR3 DNA: TGTGCCAGCAGCTTAGACTGGACCACAGATACGCAGTATTTT. This gives the protein CASSLDWTTDTQYF. This chain joins TRBV11-2 and TRBJ2-3; D is unclear. There are 14 residues in the CDR3. Looked up from germline, CDR1 is SGHAT and CDR2 is FQNNGV. V lost 0 bases and J 2 bases, leaving 6 bases between the germline ends.

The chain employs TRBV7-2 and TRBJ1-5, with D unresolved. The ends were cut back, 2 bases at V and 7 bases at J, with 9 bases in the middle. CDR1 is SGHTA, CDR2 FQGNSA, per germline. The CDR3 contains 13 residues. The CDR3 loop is CASSLRATQPQHF. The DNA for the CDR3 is TGTGCCAGCAGCTTAAGGGCGACACAGCCCCAGCATTTT.

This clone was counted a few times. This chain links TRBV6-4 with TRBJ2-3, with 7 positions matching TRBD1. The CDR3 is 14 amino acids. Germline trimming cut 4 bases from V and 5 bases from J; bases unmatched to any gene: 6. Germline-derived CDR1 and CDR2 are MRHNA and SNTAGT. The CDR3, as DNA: TGTGCCAGCAGTGCAGGGACAGAGCGAGATACGCAGTATTTT. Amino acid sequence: CASSAGTERDTQYF.